The 23 T cell receptor beta chains listed next were all sequenced from one sample in a study of blood T cell repertoires in COVID-19. Sequenced by immunoSEQ multiplex PCR; TCRdb stores in-frame clones only, minus some. The table shows roughly 570,000 clones, with about 89% occurring only once. Sequencing was done on a sample of peripheral blood. Every receptor here comes from a woman aged 45-65 years with COVID-19, enrolled during active disease.

The genes are TRBV2 and TRBJ2-3; 12 bases align to TRBD2. CDR3 length: 17 residues. Germline lookup yields CDR1 SNHLY and CDR2 FYNNEI. J was trimmed by 0 bases and V by 7 bases; bases with no gene match: 8. The CDR3 bases are TGTGCCAGCACCCCAGGGACTAGCGGGCCTAGCACAGATACGCAGTATTTT. Its translation is CASTPGTSGPSTDTQYF.

The chain is built from TRBV11-2 and TRBJ2-3, with TRBD1 as a possible D gene (5 bases). Deletions cut 5 bases from V and 5 bases from J, with 17 bases between. CDR1 SGHAT and CDR2 FQNNGV come from the germline V gene. The CDR3 covers 15 residues. The CDR3 protein is CASSADQGQGDTQYF. The DNA of the CDR3 is TGTGCCAGCAGCGCGGATCAAGGGCAGGGAGATACGCAGTATTTT.

The V gene is TRBV6-5, the J gene TRBJ2-7; 7 nucleotides line up with TRBD2. V shed 7 bases, J shed 2 bases, and the junction held 2 bases outside the gene matches. Germline V gene data show CDR1 as MNHEY and CDR2 as SVGAGI. This CDR3 has 12 residues. CDR3 sequence reads: CASIAGAYEQYF. DNA of the CDR3: TGTGCCAGCATTGCGGGGGCCTACGAGCAGTACTTC.

This chain links TRBV12-3 or TRBV12-4 with TRBJ2-2; no reliable D call. The CDR3 consists of 13 residues. Trimming removed 7 bases from V and 4 bases from J, with 10 bases in between. In DNA form, the CDR3 reads TGTGCCAGCATAATCCCAGGCACCGGGGAGCTGTTTTTT. Protein sequence: CASIIPGTGELFF.

The chain couples TRBV18 to TRBJ1-5; D might be TRBD1 (5 bases). The V end was cut by 6 bases, the J end by 4 bases, with 19 bases between. This CDR3 contains 16 residues. Germline V lookup: CDR1 KGHSH, CDR2 LQKENI. The CDR3 coding sequence is TGTGCCAGCTCCCCTACTCCTTCGGGGGGGAATCAGCCCCAGCATTTT. It translates to CASSPTPSGGNQPQHF.

V is TRBV11-1 and J is TRBJ2-3; 7 bases are a match to TRBD2. CDR3 length: 16 amino acids. CDR1 is SGHAT and CDR2 is FQDESV in the germline V gene (reference sequence). Trimming took 4 bases from V and 5 from J; bases not matched to a gene: 12. CDR3 residues: CASSSRSRLAGDTQYF. CDR3 bases: TGTGCCAGCAGCTCCCGCTCACGACTAGCCGGAGATACGCAGTATTTT.

CDR3 amino acids: CASSRMAGPQETQYF. CDR3 bases: TGTGCCAGCAGCCGGATGGCGGGCCCACAAGAGACCCAGTACTTC. This chain links TRBV11-2 with TRBJ2-5, with D maybe TRBD2 (5 bases). Germline CDR1 reads SGHAT; CDR2 reads FQNNGV. With 5 bases removed from V and 2 bases from J, the gap between germline ends came to 15 bases. The CDR3 totals 15 residues. Supplemented by reference TRBV11-2 and TRBJ2-5, the full variable domain reads EAGVAQSPRYKIIEKRQSVAFWCNPISGHATLYWYQQILGQGPKLLIQFQNNGVVDDSQLPKDRFSAERLKGVDSTLKIQPAKLEDSAVYLCASSRMAGPQETQYFGPGTRLLVL.

V gene TRBV5-4 combines with J gene TRBJ2-3; TRBD2 matches at 7 bases. Germline loops: CDR1 SGHNT, CDR2 YYREEE (reference sequence). The V segment lost 1 base and the J segment 12 bases; nucleotides outside the gene matches: 11. CDR3 length: 14 amino acids. CDR3 sequence (DNA): TGTGCCAGCAGCTTGTCTCAGGGTAGCGGGTCCCAGTATTTT. Translating it yields CASSLSQGSGSQYF.

The chain links TRBV7-2 to TRBJ1-2; D is possibly TRBD1 (6 bases). The ends were cut back, 2 bases at V and 7 bases at J, with 17 bases in the middle. The CDR3 runs to 15 residues. Germline CDR1 SGHTA, CDR2 FQGNSA. CDR3 DNA sequence: TGTGCCAGCAGCTTAATGATCGCGGGGGCCGGTGGCTACACCTTC. This gives the protein CASSLMIAGAGGYTF.

This chain uses TRBV2 with TRBJ2-1; TRBD1 is a possible D gene (6 bases). Deletions cut 7 bases from V and 1 base from J, with 14 bases between. The CDR3 totals 15 residues. Germline CDR1 is SNHLY and CDR2 is FYNNEI. The CDR3, as DNA: TGTGCCAGCACTACGGACAGCAATTCCTACAATGAGCAGTTCTTC. Its translation: CASTTDSNSYNEQFF.

V usage is TRBV28 and J usage is TRBJ2-3; tentatively, D is TRBD1 (5 bases). The CDR3 runs to 17 residues. The V and J ends lost 5 bases and 0 bases respectively, with 18 bases between them. CDR1 and CDR2 (germline): MDHEN, SYDVKM. The chain's CDR3 is CASSPLTARSSTDTQYF. CDR3 nucleotide sequence: TGTGCCAGCAGTCCCCTGACAGCCAGATCTAGCACAGATACGCAGTATTTT.

The chain recombines TRBV4-1 with TRBJ1-2, with 8 bases that match TRBD1. Germline V gives CDR1 MGHRA, CDR2 YSYEKL. The CDR3 is made up of 16 amino acids. Losses at the gene ends were 4 bases for V and 4 bases for J; bases not matched to a gene: 11. CDR3 amino acids: CASSRDRGTPVYGYTF. The CDR3 coding sequence is TGCGCCAGCAGCCGAGACAGGGGAACACCAGTCTATGGCTACACCTTC.

The rearrangement links TRBV5-8 to TRBJ1-5, with D possibly being TRBD1 (5 bases). The CDR3 runs to 15 residues. Trimming shortened V by 4 bases and J by 3 bases, and 14 bases separated the two germline ends. CDR1 is SGHTS, CDR2 YDEGEE, per germline. CDR3 region: CASSLVPGSNQPQHF. Written as DNA, the CDR3 is TGTGCCAGCAGCCTAGTTCCAGGGTCCAATCAGCCCCAGCATTTT. Based on the CDR3 plus reference TRBV5-8 and TRBJ1-5, the full variable domain is EAGVTQSPTHLIKTRGQQATLRCSPISGHTSVYWYQQALGLGLQFLLWYDEGEERNRGNFPPRFSGRQFPNYSSELNVNALELEDSALYLCASSLVPGSNQPQHFGDGTRLSIL.

This sequence joins TRBV30 and TRBJ2-3; TRBD2 is a possible D gene (6 bases). Germline V lookup: CDR1 GTSNPN, CDR2 SVGIG (reference sequence). The V gene lost 2 bases and the J gene lost 3 bases, with 12 bases spanning the gap. The CDR3 sequence is 14 residues long. The CDR3 DNA reads TGTGCCTGGAGTATCGGGGGAGCAACAGATACGCAGTATTTT. Translation: CAWSIGGATDTQYF.

This chain connects TRBV10-3 to TRBJ2-5, with a possible D match to TRBD2 (5 bases). From germline, CDR1 is ENHRY and CDR2 SYGVKD. The CDR3 length is 13 residues. V lost 3 bases, J lost 4 bases, and 9 bases lay in between. This chain's CDR3 is CAISEADGETQYF. As DNA, the CDR3 is TGTGCCATCAGTGAAGCGGATGGAGAGACCCAGTACTTC.

This sequence joins TRBV19 and TRBJ2-2, with TRBD2 matching over 7 bases. Per the germline V gene, CDR1 is LNHDA and CDR2 is SQIVND (reference sequence). The CDR3 spans 18 residues. Losses at the gene ends were 5 bases for V and 3 bases for J; bases not matched to a gene: 15. CDR3 DNA sequence: TGTGCCAGTAGTTCAAATTCCCGAGGGAGGGGATACACCGGGGAGCTGTTTTTT. Protein sequence: CASSSNSRGRGYTGELFF.

The chain uses TRBV19 and TRBJ1-5; D not certain. The V and J ends lost 4 bases and 0 bases respectively, with 13 bases between them. Germline V gene sequence: CDR1 LNHDA, CDR2 SQIVND (reference sequence). The CDR3 extends over 16 amino acids. The CDR3 reads CASSTIYSTSNQPQHF. Here the CDR3 DNA reads TGTGCCAGTAGTACAATTTACAGTACTAGCAATCAGCCCCAGCATTTT.

The chain uses TRBV5-1 and TRBJ1-1; tentative D call: TRBD1 (6 bases). V lost 0 bases and J 3 bases, leaving 12 bases between the germline ends. Germline V gene lookup returns CDR1 SGHRS and CDR2 YFSETQ. This CDR3 is built from 15 residues. The CDR3 DNA is TGCGCCAGCAGCTTGGAGGGGGTTGGGGACACTGAAGCTTTCTTT. Protein: CASSLEGVGDTEAFF. Using reference TRBV5-1 and TRBJ1-1 for the parts outside the CDR3, the full variable domain is KAGVTQTPRYLIKTRGQQVTLSCSPISGHRSVSWYQQTPGQGLQFLFEYFSETQRNKGNFPGRFSGRQFSNSRSEMNVSTLELGDSALYLCASSLEGVGDTEAFFGQGTRLTVV.

CDR3 in DNA: TGTGCCATCAGTGGAACGAGGACAGGGGCTTCCTACAATGAGCAGTTCTTC. Protein sequence: CAISGTRTGASYNEQFF. The genes are TRBV10-3 and TRBJ2-1, with 9 bases matching TRBD1. The CDR3 spans 17 residues. The J segment lost 1 base and the V segment lost 4 bases, leaving 8 bases of the junction unmatched. Germline V gene data show CDR1 as ENHRY and CDR2 as SYGVKD.

A remark on this clone: Distinct nucleotide sequences in the sample also encode this CDR3. The CDR3: CASSLRGGQPQHF. The CDR3 DNA sequence: TGTGCCAGCAGCTTACGGGGAGGTCAGCCCCAGCATTTT. The chain has TRBV11-2 and TRBJ1-5; no definite D call. The V end lost 2 bases, the J end lost 6 bases, and 8 bases lay between the germline ends. Germline V gene lookup returns CDR1 SGHAT and CDR2 FQNNGV. CDR3 length equals 13 residues. The entire variable domain, with the rest obtained from reference TRBV11-2 and TRBJ1-5, is as follows: EAGVAQSPRYKIIEKRQSVAFWCNPISGHATLYWYQQILGQGPKLLIQFQNNGVVDDSQLPKDRFSAERLKGVDSTLKIQPAKLEDSAVYLCASSLRGGQPQHFGDGTRLSIL.

CDR3 nucleotides: TGTGCCTGGACCACAGGGGTCGGCTACACCTTC. It codes for CAWTTGVGYTF. The chain is built from TRBV30 and TRBJ1-2; TRBD1 agrees at 7 bases. J lost 8 bases, V lost 4 bases, and 4 bases had no gene match. The germline V gene has CDR1 GTSNPN and CDR2 SVGIG (reference sequence). The length of the CDR3 is 11 residues.

V gene TRBV7-2 combines with J gene TRBJ1-1; TRBD1 matches 10 bases. The CDR3 runs to 19 residues. V dropped 2 bases and J dropped 6; count of bases not matched to a gene: 18. Germline loops: CDR1 SGHTA, CDR2 FQGNSA. The CDR3 region is CASSLFHRAGTGVFAEAFF. The CDR3 nucleotides read TGTGCCAGCAGCTTATTCCACAGGGCGGGGACAGGGGTTTTTGCTGAAGCTTTCTTT.

The chain joins TRBV19 to TRBJ2-7, with 8 bases matching TRBD2. Per the germline V gene, CDR1 is LNHDA and CDR2 is SQIVND (reference sequence). J gave up 5 bases and V 5 bases, and 5 bases lay outside the gene matches. The CDR3 length is 13 residues. CDR3 protein: CASSGRGDHEQYF. As DNA, the CDR3 is TGTGCCAGTAGTGGGCGGGGGGACCACGAGCAGTACTTC.